Listed here are 12 T cell receptor beta chains from one sample, sequenced in a study of circulating CD8 cells and anti-PD-1 response in melanoma. Sorting of live CD3+CD8+TCRalphabeta+ cells by PD-1 and/or TIGIT gave four subsets. Each library started from approximately 14 ng of total RNA using the QIAseq Immune Repertoire TCR panel. One entry per CDR3 protein results from TCRdb running MiXCR on the reads. The sample includes under 800 distinct CDR3 sequences, approximately 8% of them seen just once. Sample: CD8+ T cells from PBMCs, taken at baseline or after one month of anti-PD-1 therapy (not recorded which). The receptors stem from a human donor with melanoma.

This chain connects TRBV7-6 to TRBJ1-1; TRBD1 is a possible D gene (5 bases). CDR3 length: 14 residues. In germline, CDR1 is SGHVS, CDR2 FNYEAQ. V was cut by 7 bases and J by 1 base, with 13 bases left in between. The CDR3 coding sequence is TGTGCCAGCACCCAGGGTGGAGGGAACACTGAAGCTTTCTTT. Protein product: CASTQGGGNTEAFF.

The chain employs TRBV28 and TRBJ2-7; tentative D call: TRBD1 (7 bases). This CDR3 comprises 17 residues. Germline V gene sequence: CDR1 MDHEN, CDR2 SYDVKM. V lost 6 bases, J lost 4 bases, and 25 bases lay in between. This CDR3 is CASRGLRNPGGTYEQYF. For the CDR3, the DNA is TGTGCCAGCAGGGGCCTACGCAACCCAGGGGGGACGTACGAGCAGTACTTC.

This clonotype is judged large. This chain joins TRBV24-1 and TRBJ2-6, with D tentatively TRBD2 (6 bases). Germline CDR1 and CDR2: KGHDR and SFDVKD. The ends were cut back, 4 bases at V and 0 bases at J, with 9 bases in the middle. The CDR3 has 16 residues. CDR3 region: CATSDRGTSGANVLTF. The CDR3 DNA reads TGTGCCACCAGTGACCGGGGGACCTCTGGGGCCAACGTCCTGACTTTC.

By its share, this clonotype is medium-sized. This chain joins TRBV5-6 and TRBJ2-1, with TRBD1 as a possible D gene (8 bases). This CDR3 has 14 amino acids. Trimming removed 9 bases at V and 0 bases at J, with 13 bases between. Germline assignment: CDR1 SGHDT and CDR2 YYEEEE. CDR3: CATGGTGSYNEQFF. CDR3 DNA: TGTGCCACCGGGGGGACAGGCTCCTACAATGAGCAGTTCTTC. Full variable domain (rest looked up from reference TRBV5-6 and TRBJ2-1): DAGVTQSPTHLIKTRGQQVTLRCSPKSGHDTVSWYQQALGQGPQFIFQYYEEEERQRGNFPDRFSGHQFPNYSSELNVNALLLGDSALYLCATGGTGSYNEQFFGPGTRLTVL.

Relative to its sample, this clonotype is large. This chain uses TRBV19 with TRBJ2-1, with 13 positions matching TRBD2. This CDR3 spans 15 amino acids. CDR1 is LNHDA, CDR2 SQIVND, per germline (reference sequence). The J segment lost 9 bases and the V segment lost 6 bases, leaving 8 bases of the junction unmatched. The CDR3 DNA follows: TGTGCCAGTAGCCCTACTAGCGGGGGGGCCGGTGAGCAGTTCTTC. Translation: CASSPTSGGAGEQFF.

This clonotype was detected only a few times. This chain links TRBV4-3 with TRBJ2-3, with a tentative D call TRBD2 (6 bases). Germline V gene data show CDR1 as LGHNA and CDR2 as YSLEER. The CDR3 loop spans 14 amino acids. The V end was cut by 0 bases, the J end by 8 bases, with 12 bases between. The CDR3 loop reads CASSQESRLGTQYF. The CDR3 coding sequence is TGCGCCAGCAGCCAAGAGTCAAGACTAGGTACGCAGTATTTT.

By its share, this clonotype is large. The V call is TRBV27, the J call TRBJ2-3, with 8 bases that match TRBD2. This CDR3 is 15 amino acids long. Germline V gene sequence: CDR1 MNHEY, CDR2 SMNVEV (reference sequence). Trimming took 8 bases from V and 2 from J; bases not matched to a gene: 9. In DNA form, the CDR3 reads TGTGCCAGCCGGGGGGCGGGGGGCCACACAGATACGCAGTATTTT. Translating gives CASRGAGGHTDTQYF.

The J gene is TRBJ1-2, the V gene TRBV28, with TRBD1 identical over 8 bases. Trimming cost V 4 bases and J 4 bases; bases outside gene matches: 2. The CDR3 loop spans 13 amino acids. Germline CDR1 and CDR2: MDHEN and SYDVKM. The CDR3 loop is CASSWQGAYGYTF. The CDR3 DNA reads as TGTGCCAGCAGTTGGCAGGGGGCCTATGGCTACACCTTC.

By proportion, this clonotype is large. This sequence joins TRBV2 and TRBJ2-4; TRBD1 matches 7 bases. This CDR3 is 14 amino acids long. From germline, CDR1 is SNHLY and CDR2 FYNNEI. V lost 7 bases and J lost 8; bases outside the gene matches: 11. The CDR3 sequence is CASTETGLRDIQYF. In nucleotides, the CDR3 is TGTGCCAGCACCGAGACAGGGCTTAGGGACATTCAGTACTTC.

By sample fraction, this clonotype is large. The V gene is TRBV3-1, the J gene TRBJ2-5; D might be TRBD1 (5 bases). The germline gives CDR1 LGHDT, CDR2 YNNKEL (reference sequence). Trimming removed 1 base from V and 6 bases from J, with 15 bases in between. The CDR3 runs 15 residues. CDR3 sequence reads: CASSQVRGRWQTQYF. CDR3 sequence (DNA): TGTGCCAGCAGCCAAGTTAGGGGCCGGTGGCAGACCCAGTACTTC.

This clonotype was picked up a small number of times. V usage is TRBV2 and J usage is TRBJ2-5; D gene unclear. CDR1 and CDR2 (germline): SNHLY, FYNNEI. CDR3 length: 13 amino acids. V shed 3 bases and J shed 4 bases, with 9 bases lying between them. The CDR3 spells CASSDRSGETQYF. The CDR3 DNA reads TGTGCCAGCAGTGACAGGTCTGGAGAGACCCAGTACTTC.

By proportion, this clonotype is large. The rearrangement links TRBV4-3 to TRBJ2-7; D is perhaps TRBD1 or TRBD2 (5 bases each). This CDR3 region has 14 residues. V dropped 0 bases and J dropped 5 bases, with 11 bases sitting between them. CDR1 and CDR2 (germline): LGHNA, YSLEER. As DNA, the CDR3 is TGCGCCAGCAGCCAAGAATCCGGGGCCCACGAGCAGTACTTC. It codes for CASSQESGAHEQYF.